This T cell receptor (beta chain) was captured in a study of blood T cell repertoires in COVID-19. Overall study context: COVID-19 samples collected from the United States, Italy and Spain covered acute and convalescent phases. PBMCs, B-cell-depleted T cells, or T cells provided the cDNA or gDNA that made up the material.

In the source study's methods: It was from reference gene primer amplification that nucleated cell counts were estimated. Sequencing was performed with immunoSEQ multiplex PCR; in TCRdb, only in-frame clones are kept and a portion is missing. The DNA gave D and trimming, while V, J and clone size come from that table. Here the sample spans just under 85,000 clones, around 87% being singletons. CDR1 is SEHNR, CDR2 FQNEAQ, per germline (reference sequence). The CDR3 totals 14 residues. V lost 1 base and J 2 bases, leaving 9 bases between the germline ends. The J gene is TRBJ2-7, the V gene TRBV7-9; D is ambiguous. This TCR came from a man at least 80 years old with active or convalescent COVID-19. Sequencing was performed on peripheral blood. The CDR3 DNA follows: TGTGCCAGCAGCTTAGGAGGAATTACCTACGAGCAGTACGTC. Its translation is CASSLGGITYEQYV.